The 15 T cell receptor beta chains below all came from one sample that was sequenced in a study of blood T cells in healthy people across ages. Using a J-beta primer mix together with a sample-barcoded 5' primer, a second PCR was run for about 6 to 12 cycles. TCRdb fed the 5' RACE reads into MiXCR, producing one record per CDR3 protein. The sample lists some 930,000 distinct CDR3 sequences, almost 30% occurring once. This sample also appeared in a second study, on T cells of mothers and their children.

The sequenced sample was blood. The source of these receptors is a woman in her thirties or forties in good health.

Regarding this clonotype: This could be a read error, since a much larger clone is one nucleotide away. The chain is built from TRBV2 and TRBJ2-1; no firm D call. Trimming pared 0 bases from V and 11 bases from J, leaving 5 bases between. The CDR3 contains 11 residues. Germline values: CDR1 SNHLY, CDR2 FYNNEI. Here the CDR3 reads CASSEALKQFF. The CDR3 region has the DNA TGTGCCAGCAGTGAAGCGCTGAAGCAGTTCTTC.

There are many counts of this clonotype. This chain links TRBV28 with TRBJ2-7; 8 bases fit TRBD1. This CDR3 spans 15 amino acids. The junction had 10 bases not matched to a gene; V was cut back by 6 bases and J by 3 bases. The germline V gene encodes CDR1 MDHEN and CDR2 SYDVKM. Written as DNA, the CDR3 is TGTGCCAGCAGCTCGCCGGACAGGGAAAGCTACGAGCAGTACTTC. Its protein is CASSSPDRESYEQYF.

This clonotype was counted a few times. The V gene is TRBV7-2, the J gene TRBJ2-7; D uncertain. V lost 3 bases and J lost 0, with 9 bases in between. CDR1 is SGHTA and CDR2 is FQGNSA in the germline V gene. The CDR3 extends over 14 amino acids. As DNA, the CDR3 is TGTGCCAGCAGCTTTTCGGTCAGCTCCTACGAGCAGTACTTC. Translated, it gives CASSFSVSSYEQYF. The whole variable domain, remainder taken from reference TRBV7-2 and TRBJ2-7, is GAGVSQSPSNKVTEKGKDVELRCDPISGHTALYWYRQSLGQGLEFLIYFQGNSAPDKSGLPSDRFSAERTGGSVSTLTIQRTQQEDSAVYLCASSFSVSSYEQYFGPGTRLTVT.

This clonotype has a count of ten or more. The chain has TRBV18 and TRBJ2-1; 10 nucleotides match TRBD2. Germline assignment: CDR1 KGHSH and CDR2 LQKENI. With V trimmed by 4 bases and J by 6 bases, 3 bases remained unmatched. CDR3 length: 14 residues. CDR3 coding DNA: TGTGCCAGCTCACTTAGCGGGGGGTCCAATGAGCAGTTCTTC. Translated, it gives CASSLSGGSNEQFF.

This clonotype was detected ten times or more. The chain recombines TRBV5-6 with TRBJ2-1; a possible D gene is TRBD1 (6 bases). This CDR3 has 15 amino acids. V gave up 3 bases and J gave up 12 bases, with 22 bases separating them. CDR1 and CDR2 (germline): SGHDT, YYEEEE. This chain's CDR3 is CASSYPNRDAQGQFF. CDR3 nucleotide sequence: TGTGCCAGCAGCTATCCTAACAGGGACGCGCAGGGGCAGTTCTTC.

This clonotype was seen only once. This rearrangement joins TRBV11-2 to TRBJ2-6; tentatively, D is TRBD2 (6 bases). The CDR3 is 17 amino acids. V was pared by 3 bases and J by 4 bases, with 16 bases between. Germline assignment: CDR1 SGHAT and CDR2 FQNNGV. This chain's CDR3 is CASSLAGRYAGANVLTF. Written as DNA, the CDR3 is TGTGCCAGCAGCTTGGCGGGGAGGTACGCCGGGGCCAACGTCCTGACTTTC.

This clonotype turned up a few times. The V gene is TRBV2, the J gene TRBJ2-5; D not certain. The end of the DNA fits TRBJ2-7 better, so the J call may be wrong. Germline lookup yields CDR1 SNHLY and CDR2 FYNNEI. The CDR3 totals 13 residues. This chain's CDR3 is CASSEQTMGEQYF. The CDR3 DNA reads TGTGCCAGCAGTGAGCAGACAATGGGCGAGCAGTACTTC.

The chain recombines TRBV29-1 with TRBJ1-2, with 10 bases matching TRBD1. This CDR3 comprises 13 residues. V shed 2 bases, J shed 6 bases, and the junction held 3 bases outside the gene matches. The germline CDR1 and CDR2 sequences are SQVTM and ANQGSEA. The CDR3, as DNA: TGCAGCGTTGAAACGGGGACAGGGGATGGCTACACCTTC. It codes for CSVETGTGDGYTF.

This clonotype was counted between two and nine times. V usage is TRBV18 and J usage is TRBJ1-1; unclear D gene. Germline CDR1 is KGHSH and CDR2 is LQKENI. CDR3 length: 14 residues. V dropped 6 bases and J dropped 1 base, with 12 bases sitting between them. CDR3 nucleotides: TGTGCCAGCTCCTACGCCGGGAAGAACACTGAAGCTTTCTTT. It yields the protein CASSYAGKNTEAFF. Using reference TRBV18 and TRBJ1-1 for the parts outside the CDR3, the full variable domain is NAGVMQNPRHLVRRRGQEARLRCSPMKGHSHVYWYRQLPEEGLKFMVYLQKENIIDESGMPKERFSAEFPKEGPSILRIQQVVRGDSAAYFCASSYAGKNTEAFFGQGTRLTVV.

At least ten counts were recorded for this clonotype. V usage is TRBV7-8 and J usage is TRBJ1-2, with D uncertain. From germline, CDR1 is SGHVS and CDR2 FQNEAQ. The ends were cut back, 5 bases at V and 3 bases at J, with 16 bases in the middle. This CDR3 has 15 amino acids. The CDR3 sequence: CASSRVEGWDYGYTF. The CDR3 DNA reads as TGTGCCAGCAGCCGAGTAGAGGGATGGGACTATGGCTACACCTTC.

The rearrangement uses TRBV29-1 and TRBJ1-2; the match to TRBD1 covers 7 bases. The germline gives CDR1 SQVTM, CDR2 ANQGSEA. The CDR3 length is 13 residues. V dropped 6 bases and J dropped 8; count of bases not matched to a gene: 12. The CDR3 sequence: CSVLNTGADGYTF. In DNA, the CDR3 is TGCAGCGTCCTCAACACAGGGGCCGACGGCTACACCTTC.

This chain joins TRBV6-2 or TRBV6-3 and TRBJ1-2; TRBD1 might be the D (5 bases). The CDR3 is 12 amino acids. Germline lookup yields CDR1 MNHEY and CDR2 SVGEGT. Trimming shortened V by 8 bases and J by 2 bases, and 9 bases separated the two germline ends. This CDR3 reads CASQTVNYGYTF. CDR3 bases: TGTGCCAGCCAGACAGTGAACTATGGCTACACCTTC.

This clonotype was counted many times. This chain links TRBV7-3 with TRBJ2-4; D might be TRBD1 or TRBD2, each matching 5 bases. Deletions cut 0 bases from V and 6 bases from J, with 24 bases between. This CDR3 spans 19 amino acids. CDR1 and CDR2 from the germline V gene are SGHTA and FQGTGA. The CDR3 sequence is CASSLTGASPASPLNIQYF. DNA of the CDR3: TGTGCCAGCAGCTTAACAGGGGCTAGCCCTGCTTCACCGTTAAACATTCAGTACTTC.

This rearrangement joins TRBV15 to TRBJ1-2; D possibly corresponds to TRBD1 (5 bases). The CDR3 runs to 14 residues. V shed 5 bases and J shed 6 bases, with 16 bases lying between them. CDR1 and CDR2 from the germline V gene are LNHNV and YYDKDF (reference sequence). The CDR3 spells CATSRTGGEHGYTF. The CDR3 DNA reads TGTGCCACCAGCCGTACCGGGGGTGAACATGGCTACACCTTC.

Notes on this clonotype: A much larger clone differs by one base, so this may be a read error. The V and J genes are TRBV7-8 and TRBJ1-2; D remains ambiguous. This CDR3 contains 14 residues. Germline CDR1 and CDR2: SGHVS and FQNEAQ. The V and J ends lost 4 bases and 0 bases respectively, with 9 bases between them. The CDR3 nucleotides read TGTGCCAGCAGCTGTGGGGAAGCTAACTATGGCTACACCTTC. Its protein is CASSCGEANYGYTF.